This T cell receptor (beta chain) is drawn from a study of blood T cell repertoires in COVID-19. Study in general: Spain, Italy and the United States supplied samples that represented acute and convalescent COVID-19. PBMCs, B-cell-depleted T cells, or T cells were the source of the cDNA or gDNA that made up the material.

Trimming cost V 10 bases and J 2 bases; bases outside gene matches: 6. In germline, CDR1 is ENHRY, CDR2 SYGVKD. The CDR3 loop spans 14 amino acids. Original processing methods: Using reference gene primer amplification, nucleated cell counts were estimated. TCRdb's copy holds only in-frame clones and misses some; the assay was immunoSEQ multiplex PCR. The D gene and trimming were derived from the DNA, and the V and J assignments and clone size from that table. The table includes over 110,000 clones, roughly 88% detected once. This TCR was sampled from a human donor in a cohort sampled during active COVID-19. Sequencing was carried out using peripheral blood. The V call is TRBV10-3, the J call TRBJ2-3, with TRBD1 matching over 10 bases. CDR3 nucleotides: TGTGCCACTAAGACAGGGGGCCCCACAGATACGCAGTATTTT. Amino acid sequence: CATKTGGPTDTQYF.